This T cell receptor beta chain originates from a study of beta chain features in type 1 diabetes. Whole-study findings and limits: The analysis here could not establish whether HLA type shapes TCRB rearrangement. All four CD4+ subsets of Type 1 diabetes patients contained TCRB CDR3s that were moderately but significantly shorter.

This clone was detected a few times. Its antigen is not identified. The authors reverse transcribed all of the isolated RNA, so sequencing captured expressed TCRB transcripts. The repertoire was sequenced with immunoSEQ multiplex PCR; TCRdb's copy has only in-frame clones and lacks some. The sample yields roughly 160,000 clones, roughly 8% seen once. The CDR3 runs 16 residues. Germline assignment: CDR1 KGHSH and CDR2 LQKENI. V dropped 5 bases and J dropped 0; count of bases not matched to a gene: 8. Populations obtained by sorting all exceeded 98% purity. This TCR was sampled from a woman in her late teens or twenties with type 1 diabetes. Material: central memory CD4+ T cells from blood. The chain combines TRBV18 with TRBJ2-3, with 7 nucleotides matching TRBD1. CDR3 sequence reads: CASSTRQGSSTDTQYF. As DNA, the CDR3 is TGTGCCAGCTCAACTAGACAGGGATCGAGCACAGATACGCAGTATTTT.